This TCR beta chain was sequenced in a study of patients and donors after allogeneic stem cell transplantation. MiXCR was run by TCRdb on the RT-PCR reads, yielding one entry per CDR3 protein. The data hold roughly 200,000 distinct CDR3 sequences, with around two fifths observed a single time. Trimming cost V 1 base and J 1 base; bases outside gene matches: 7. The length of the CDR3 is 17 residues. CDR1 and CDR2 (germline): SGHNT, YYREEE (reference sequence). The TCR was taken from a human donor who was either an allogeneic HSCT recipient or a stem cell or donor lymphocyte infusion donor (not recorded which). It is not recorded whose cells these are; they may come from a transplant donor. The rearrangement joins TRBV5-4 to TRBJ1-1, with 10 bases matching TRBD1. Sequenced sample: blood, either unsorted or a sorted T cell fraction (not recorded which). DNA for the CDR3: TGTGCCAGCAGCTTGTGGGGACAGGGGAAGAGGAACACTGAAGCTTTCTTT. Protein sequence: CASSLWGQGKRNTEAFF.